Reported below is one T cell receptor (beta chain). This clonotype was detected many times. The antigen this receptor binds is unknown. Base qualities were left out, and no much larger clone turns up one base away. This sample's treatment or condition label indicates: in vitro stimulation with specific CMV peptide epitopes to enrich CMV-specific T cells. This record belongs to a study of T cell repertoires in cytomegalovirus infection (dated by TCRdb to the late 2010s). Study-wide context: Alongside well-studied HLA-B-restricted epitopes, the peptide stimulations were aimed at recently identified HLA-C-restricted CMV epitopes, whose presentation resists viral immunomodulation. Because public TCR beta signatures pointed to carriage of CMV infection together with the matching HLA type, the HLA type of each donor mattered for the analysis. Results the study describes overall, beyond this receptor: The ex vivo response was dominated by HLA-C-restricted CMV-specific TCR beta clonotypes, and the single most frequent clonotype in two of eight donors was supplied by these HLA-C-restricted clonotypes. Cumulative frequency of public TCR beta family members discriminated carriers of CMV infection plus the relevant HLA type in this cohort and an independent roughly 320-donor cohort.

The CDR3, cysteine through phenylalanine, is 18 amino acids long. Only the CDR3 region is kept as DNA, spanning 54 bases read in frame from base 1. The germline V gene (reference sequence) gives CDR1 as LNHDA and CDR2 as SQIVND. The germline V and J ends show losses of 3 bases and 3 bases respectively, and no gene match explains 13 bases of the junction. The instrument was an Illumina HiSeq 1500. TCRdb trimmed the raw reads at Q25, called clones with MiXCR and kept productive beta chains. Here each entry gathers all rows of one CDR3 protein and keeps the most common genes and DNA. This sample is represented by about 480,000 distinct CDR3 sequences; about 33% of them were singletons. Roughly 16% of the sample rests with the top ten.

The input for sequencing was cultured PBMCs, taken from culture after CMV antigen stimulation. The TCR sequence derives from a human donor in good health (CMV status not recorded). Some clones in this sample may be carry-over from other donors' samples. This sequence uses TRBV19 and TRBJ2-2; TRBD1 fits 7 bases in the junction. The CDR3 has the sequence CASSIRSGGRRYTGELFF. The nucleotide sequence is TGTGCCAGTAGTATTCGGTCAGGGGGAAGACGGTACACCGGGGAGCTGTTTTTT.